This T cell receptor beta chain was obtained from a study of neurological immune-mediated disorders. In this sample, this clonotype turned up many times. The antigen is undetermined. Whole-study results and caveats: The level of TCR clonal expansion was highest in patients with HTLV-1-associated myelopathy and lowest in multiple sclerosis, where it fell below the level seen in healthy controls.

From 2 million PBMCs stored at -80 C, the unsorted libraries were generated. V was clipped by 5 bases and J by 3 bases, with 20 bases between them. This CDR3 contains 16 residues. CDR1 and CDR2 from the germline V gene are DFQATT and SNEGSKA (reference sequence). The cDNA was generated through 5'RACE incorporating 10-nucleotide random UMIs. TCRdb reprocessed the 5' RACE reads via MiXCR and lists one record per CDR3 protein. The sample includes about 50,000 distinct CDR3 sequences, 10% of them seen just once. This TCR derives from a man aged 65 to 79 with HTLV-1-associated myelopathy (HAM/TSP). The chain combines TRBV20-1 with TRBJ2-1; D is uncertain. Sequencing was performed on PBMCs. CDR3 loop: CSAPTPDSAFYNEQFF. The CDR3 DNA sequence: TGCAGTGCTCCCACACCCGACTCGGCATTCTACAATGAGCAGTTCTTC.